Reported below is one T cell receptor (beta chain). Repertoires were generated with immunoSEQ multiplex PCR, while TCRdb's copy carries only in-frame clones and drops some. Of approximately 210,000 clones in the sample, about 86% are singletons; the top ten hold approximately 2.9%. This record belongs to a study of blood T cell repertoires in COVID-19. Study information: Material from acute and convalescent COVID-19 was sourced from the United States, Italy and Spain.

The sequenced sample consisted of peripheral blood. The origin of this receptor is a man aged 50-59 years with active or convalescent COVID-19.

The DNA for the CDR3 is TGTGCCAGCAGCCCCGGGACAACCTATGGCTACACCTTC. This translates into CASSPGTTYGYTF. The chain joins TRBV5-6 to TRBJ1-2; D perhaps matches TRBD1 (6 bases). This CDR3 has 13 amino acids. Germline V CDR1 and CDR2: SGHDT, YYEEEE. Trimming removed 4 bases at V and 4 bases at J, with 11 bases between.